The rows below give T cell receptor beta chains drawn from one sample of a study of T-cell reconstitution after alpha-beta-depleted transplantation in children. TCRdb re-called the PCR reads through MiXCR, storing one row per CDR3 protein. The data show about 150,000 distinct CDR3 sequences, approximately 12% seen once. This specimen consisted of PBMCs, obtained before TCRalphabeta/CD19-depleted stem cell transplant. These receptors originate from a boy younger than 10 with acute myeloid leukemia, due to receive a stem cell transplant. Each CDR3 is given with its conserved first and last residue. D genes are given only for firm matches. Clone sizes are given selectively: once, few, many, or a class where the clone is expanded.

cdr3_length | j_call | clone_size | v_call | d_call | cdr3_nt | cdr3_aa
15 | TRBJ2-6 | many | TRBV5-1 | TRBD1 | TGCGCCAGCACCTTGACAGGGTCTGGGGCCAACGTCCTGACTTTC | CASTLTGSGANVLTF
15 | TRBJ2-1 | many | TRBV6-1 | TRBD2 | TGTGCCAGCAGTCCTACTAGCGGGCTTTACAATGAGCAGTTCTTC | CASSPTSGLYNEQFF
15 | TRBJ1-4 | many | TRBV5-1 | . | TGCGCCAGCAGCTTGAGTCTTGGAATTTATGAAAAACTGTTTTTT | CASSLSLGIYEKLFF
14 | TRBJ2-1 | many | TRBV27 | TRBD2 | TGTGCCAGCAGCGCCGGGACTACCCCCAATGAGCAGTTCTTC | CASSAGTTPNEQFF
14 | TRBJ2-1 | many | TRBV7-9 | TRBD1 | TGTGCCAGCAGCACCGAATACAGGGGAAATGAGCAGTTCTTC | CASSTEYRGNEQFF
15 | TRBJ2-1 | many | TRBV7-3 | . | TGTGCCAGCAGCTTAAGTGGGGGAGGCCACAATGAGCAGTTCTTC | CASSLSGGGHNEQFF
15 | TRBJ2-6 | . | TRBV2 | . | TGTGCCAGCATACCAGTGACCTCTGGGGCCAACGTCCTGACTTTC | CASIPVTSGANVLTF
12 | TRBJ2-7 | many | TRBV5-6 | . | TGTGCCAGCAGCTATTACACGGGCGAGCAGTACTTC | CASSYYTGEQYF
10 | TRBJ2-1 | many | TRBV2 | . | TGTGCCAGCATAGGCCTGGAGCAGTTCTTC | CASIGLEQFF
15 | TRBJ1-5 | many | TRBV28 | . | TGTGCCAGCAGACCGAGGGGGGACAGCAATCAGCCCCAGCATTTT | CASRPRGDSNQPQHF
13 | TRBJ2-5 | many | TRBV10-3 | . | TGTGCCATCACCTCCGGGGCCGGTGAGGCCCAGTACTTC | CAITSGAGEAQYF
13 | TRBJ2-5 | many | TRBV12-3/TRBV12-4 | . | TGTGCCAGCAGTTCCCCTTTAGGGGAGACCCAGTACTTC | CASSSPLGETQYF
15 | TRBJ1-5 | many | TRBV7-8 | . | TGTGCCAGCAGCTTTGGGCGGCTAATCAATCAGCCCCAGCATTTT | CASSFGRLINQPQHF
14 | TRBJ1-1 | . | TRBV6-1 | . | TGTGCCAGCGGTCCCCTCGGGATGAACACTGAAGCTTTCTTT | CASGPLGMNTEAFF
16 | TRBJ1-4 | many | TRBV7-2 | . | TGTGCCAGCAGCTTAGTTTACGTTGCAACTAATGAAAAACTGTTTTTT | CASSLVYVATNEKLFF
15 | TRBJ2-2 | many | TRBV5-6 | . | TGTGCCAGCAGCTGGGTGGGAGGTGAAACCGGGGAGCTGTTTTTT | CASSWVGGETGELFF
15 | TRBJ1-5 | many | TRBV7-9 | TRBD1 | TGTGCCAGCAGTCCGGACGGGACAGGGGCACAGCCCCAGCATTTT | CASSPDGTGAQPQHF
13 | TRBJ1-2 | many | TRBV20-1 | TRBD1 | TGCAGTGCAAGTCCGGGACAGGGGCATGGCTACACCTTC | CSASPGQGHGYTF
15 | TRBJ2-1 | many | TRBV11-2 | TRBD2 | TGTGCCAGCAGCATGGGACTAGCGGGCAACAATGAGCAGTTCTTC | CASSMGLAGNNEQFF
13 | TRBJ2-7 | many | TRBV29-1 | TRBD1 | TGCAGCGTTCGGACAGGGAGCTCCTACGAGCAGTACTTC | CSVRTGSSYEQYF
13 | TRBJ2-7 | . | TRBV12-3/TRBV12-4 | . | TGTGCCAGCAGTTCTAAGGAGCGCTACGAGCAGTACTTC | CASSSKERYEQYF
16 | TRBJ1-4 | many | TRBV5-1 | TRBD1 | TGCGCCAGCAGCCCCTTTCCGGGACAGGGAAATGAAAAACTGTTTTTT | CASSPFPGQGNEKLFF